This T cell receptor (beta chain) is from a study of patients and donors after allogeneic stem cell transplantation (dated by TCRdb to the early 2020s). Including cysteine and phenylalanine, the CDR3 has 14 amino acids. Only the CDR3 DNA stays, 42 bases, in frame from base 1. V was cut back by 4 bases and J by 7 bases, leaving a gap of 19 bases between them. Reading the germline V gene (reference sequence) gives CDR1 DFQATT and CDR2 SNEGSKA. On this clonotype itself: Its target antigen remains unknown. No quality values exist for individual bases; no much larger clone is one base distant.

The library was built by means of RT-PCR. Sequenced using a NextSeq 550. The public sequencing data were trimmed at Q25 with fastp and processed into clonotypes with MiXCR by TCRdb, which kept only in-frame beta chains. For every CDR3 protein sequence, its rows merge into one entry that carries the most common genes and DNA. For this sample the table gives about 160,000 distinct CDR3 sequences, of which about 36% were detected only once. The ten biggest clones cover 50% of the sample. Sequencing was carried out using blood, either unsorted or a sorted T cell fraction (not recorded which). The receptor chain draws on TRBV20-1 and TRBJ1-2; tentative D gene TRBD1, with 6 bases matching. This TCR was sampled from a human donor who was either an allogeneic HSCT recipient or a stem cell or donor lymphocyte infusion donor (not recorded which). It is not recorded whose cells these are; they may come from a transplant donor. The nucleotide sequence reads TGCAGTGCTATTTACGGGGGCGCCGGGGGTGGCTACACCTTC. The resulting protein is CSAIYGGAGGGYTF.